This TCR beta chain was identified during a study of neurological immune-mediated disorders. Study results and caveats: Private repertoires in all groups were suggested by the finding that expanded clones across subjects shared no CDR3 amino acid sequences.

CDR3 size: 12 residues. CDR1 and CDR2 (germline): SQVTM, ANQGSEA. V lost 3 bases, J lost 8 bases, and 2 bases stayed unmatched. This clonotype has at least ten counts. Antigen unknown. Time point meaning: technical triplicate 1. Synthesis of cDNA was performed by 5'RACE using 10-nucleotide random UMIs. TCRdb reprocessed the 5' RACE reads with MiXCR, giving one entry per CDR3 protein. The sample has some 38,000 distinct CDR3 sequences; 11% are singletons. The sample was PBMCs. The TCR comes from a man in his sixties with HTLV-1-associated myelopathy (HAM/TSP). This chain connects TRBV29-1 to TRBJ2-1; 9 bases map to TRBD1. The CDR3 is CSVEGQGYEQFF. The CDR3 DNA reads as TGCAGCGTTGAGGGACAGGGCTATGAGCAGTTCTTC.